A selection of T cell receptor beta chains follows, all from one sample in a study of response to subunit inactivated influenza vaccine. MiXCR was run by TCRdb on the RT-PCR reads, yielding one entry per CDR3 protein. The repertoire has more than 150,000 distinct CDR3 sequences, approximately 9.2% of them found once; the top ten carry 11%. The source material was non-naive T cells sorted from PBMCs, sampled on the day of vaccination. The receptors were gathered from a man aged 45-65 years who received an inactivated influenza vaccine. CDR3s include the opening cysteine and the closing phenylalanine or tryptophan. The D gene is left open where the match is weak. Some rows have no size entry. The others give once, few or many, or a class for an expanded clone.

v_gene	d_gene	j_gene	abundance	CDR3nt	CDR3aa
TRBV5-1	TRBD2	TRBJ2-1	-	TGCGCCAGCAGCTTGGATAGCGGGGGGGCCGGTGAGCAGTTCTTC	CASSLDSGGAGEQFF
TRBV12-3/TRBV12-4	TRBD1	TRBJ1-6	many	TGTGCCAGCAGATCAACAACAGGGGATTCCTATAATTCACCCCTCCACTTT	CASRSTTGDSYNSPLHF
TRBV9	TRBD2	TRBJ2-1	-	TGTGCCAGCAGCACCCAGGGACTAGCGTACAATGAGCAGTTCTTC	CASSTQGLAYNEQFF
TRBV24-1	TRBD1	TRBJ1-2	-	TGTGCCACCAGTGATCCGGGACAGGGGTCGCCCTATGGCTACACCTTC	CATSDPGQGSPYGYTF
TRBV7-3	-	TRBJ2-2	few	TGTGCCAGCAACACGGCGGATAACACCGGGGAGCTGTTTTTT	CASNTADNTGELFF
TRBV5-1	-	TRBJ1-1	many	TGCGCCAGCAGCTTGGGTCCGGCGAACACTGAAGCTTTCTTT	CASSLGPANTEAFF
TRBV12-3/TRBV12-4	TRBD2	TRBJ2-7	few	TGTGCCAGCAGTGACACAAGCGGGGGGAGCTCCTACGAGCAGTACTTC	CASSDTSGGSSYEQYF
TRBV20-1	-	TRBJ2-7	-	TGCAGTGCTAAAGACCTAGATCCTGTCGACGAGCAGTACTTC	CSAKDLDPVDEQYF
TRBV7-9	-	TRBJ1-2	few	TGTGCCAGCAGCTTAGGTAACGATGGCTACACCTTC	CASSLGNDGYTF
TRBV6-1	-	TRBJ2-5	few	TGTGCCAGCAGTACCCCGGGTGGGGGCTTTGAGACCCAGTACTTC	CASSTPGGGFETQYF
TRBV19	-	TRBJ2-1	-	TGTGCCAGTAGTATTGGGAATGAGCAGTTCTTC	CASSIGNEQFF
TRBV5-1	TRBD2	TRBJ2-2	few	TGCGCCAGCAGCTTGACTAGCGGGGCAGTCCTACGGTCCGGGGAGCTGTTTTTT	CASSLTSGAVLRSGELFF